This T cell receptor beta chain was recovered during a study of cytomegalovirus exposure and HLA in healthy donors. Study results and caveats: Accounts indicate the classifier identified cytomegalovirus status with strong specificity and sensitivity.

PCR primers comprised 60 Vbeta and 13 Jbeta primers. Repertoires were generated with immunoSEQ multiplex PCR, while TCRdb's copy carries only in-frame clones and drops some. Seen here are about 120,000 clones, approximately 81% observed once, and the top ten hold about 3.9%. This clone was observed a single time. What it binds is not known. The CDR3 is 14 amino acids. CDR1 SGHRS and CDR2 YFSETQ come from the germline V gene. V was trimmed by 3 bases and J by 0 bases, leaving 9 bases between them. Sequencing was performed on PBMCs. The sequence was obtained from a woman younger than 45 in good health and CMV-seronegative. The chain combines TRBV5-1 with TRBJ1-2; TRBD1 might be the D (5 bases). CDR3 nucleotides: TGCGCCAGCAGCTCAGACAGAGCTAACTATGGCTACACCTTC. Its protein product is CASSSDRANYGYTF.